This is a list of T cell receptor beta chains from one sample in a study of blood T cell repertoires in COVID-19. Assay used: immunoSEQ multiplex PCR; TCRdb lists only in-frame clones, some missing. Here the sample spans about 74,000 clones, roughly 84% being singletons. Sequenced input: peripheral blood. These receptor sequences come from a man between 50 and 59 years old with active COVID-19. Each CDR3 is given with its conserved first and last residue. The D gene is left open where the match is weak. The listing skips clone size in some rows; elsewhere it reads once, few, many or a size class.

.,TRBD1,TRBJ2-7,TRBV3-1/TRBV3-2,CASSQDDRGYEQYF,TGTGCCAGCAGCCAAGATGACAGGGGATACGAGCAGTACTTC
.,.,TRBJ2-2,TRBV2,CASSWGANTGELFF,TGTGCCAGCAGTTGGGGCGCGAACACCGGGGAGCTGTTTTTT
.,TRBD2,TRBJ2-1,TRBV3-1/TRBV3-2,CASSGTSGIYEQFF,TGTGCCAGCAGCGGGACTAGCGGGATATATGAGCAGTTCTTC
few,.,TRBJ2-7,TRBV6-1,CASSVAEYEQYF,TGTGCCAGCAGTGTAGCGGAGTACGAGCAGTACTTC
once,TRBD2,TRBJ2-5,TRBV9,CASSARLAETQYF,TGTGCCAGCAGCGCCCGACTAGCAGAGACCCAGTACTTC
.,.,TRBJ1-2,TRBV5-1,CASSLAGDYGYTF,TGCGCCAGCAGCTTGGCGGGGGACTATGGCTACACCTTC
.,.,TRBJ2-1,TRBV7-9,CASSLSAYNEQFF,TGTGCCAGCAGCTTGTCGGCCTACAATGAGCAGTTCTTC
.,.,TRBJ1-2,TRBV20-1,CSARVRGGYTF,TGCAGTGCTAGGGTGCGGGGAGGCTACACCTTC
once,.,TRBJ2-7,TRBV4-3,CASSQGLRREQYF,TGCGCCAGCAGCCAAGGCCTACGGAGAGAGCAGTACTTC
few,.,TRBJ2-7,TRBV12-5,CASGPPGNSYEQYF,TGTGCTAGTGGCCCCCCAGGGAACTCCTACGAGCAGTACTTC
.,TRBD1,TRBJ1-4,TRBV29-1,CSVEPCRGNEKLFF,TGCAGCGTAGAACCGTGCAGGGGGAACGAAAAACTGTTTTTT
.,.,TRBJ1-6,TRBV5-6,CASSPAGVREVYSPLHF,TGTGCCAGCAGCCCCGCGGGGGTCAGGGAGGTATATTCACCCCTCCACTTT
.,TRBD2,TRBJ2-4,TRBV7-8,CASSLDFGGWSGSTKAKNIQYF,TGTGCCAGCAGCTTAGATTTTGGCGGGTGGAGCGGGAGTACTAAGGCCAAAAACATTCAGTACTTC
.,.,TRBJ2-7,TRBV5-6,CASSLRGYEQYF,TGTGCCAGCAGCTTGCGGGGCTACGAGCAGTACTTC
.,.,TRBJ1-1,TRBV5-1,CASSLASGMNTEAFF,TGCGCCAGCAGCTTGGCTAGCGGGATGAACACTGAAGCTTTCTTT
.,TRBD1,TRBJ1-5,TRBV23-1,CASPRSTGEGQPQHF,TGCGCCAGCCCCCGTTCAACAGGGGAAGGTCAGCCCCAGCATTTT
.,TRBD1,TRBJ1-1,TRBV5-1,CASSFDRDRVNTEAFF,TGCGCCAGCAGCTTCGATCGGGACAGGGTAAACACTGAAGCTTTCTTT
few,TRBD1,TRBJ2-7,TRBV7-2,CASSLMTGSSYEQYF,TGTGCCAGCAGCTTAATGACAGGGAGCTCCTACGAGCAGTACTTC
.,.,TRBJ2-1,TRBV19,CASSIKSGAYNEQFF,TGTGCCAGTAGTATAAAATCAGGGGCGTACAATGAGCAGTTCTTC
.,.,TRBJ1-4,TRBV6-4,CASSGTSTNEKLFF,TGTGCCAGCAGTGGGACATCAACTAATGAAAAACTGTTTTTT
.,TRBD2,TRBJ2-7,TRBV6-2/TRBV6-3,CASSYSGLAGVYPSPYEQYF,TGTGCCAGCAGTTACTCGGGGCTAGCGGGGGTATACCCATCCCCCTACGAGCAGTACTTC
.,TRBD1,TRBJ2-7,TRBV6-6,CASSNRQGSWMF,TGTGCCAGCAGTAACCGACAGGGAAGTTGGATGTTT
few,.,TRBJ1-3,TRBV4-1,CASSQDRVYGNTIYF,TGCGCCAGCAGCCAAGATCGGGTTTATGGAAACACCATATATTTT
.,.,TRBJ1-2,TRBV5-1,CASSLVGGSYGYTF,TGCGCCAGCAGCTTGGTAGGAGGGTCCTATGGCTACACCTTC
.,TRBD2,TRBJ2-4,TRBV27,CASSLRLGREGNIQYF,TGTGCCAGCAGTTTGAGGCTCGGGAGGGAAGGAAACATTCAGTACTTC
once,.,TRBJ2-1,TRBV7-9,CASSRALVTDNEQFF,TGTGCCAGCAGCAGGGCCCTAGTAACGGACAATGAGCAGTTCTTC
.,TRBD1,TRBJ1-1,TRBV6-6,CASRPGQGAWHTEAFF,TGTGCCAGCAGGCCGGGACAGGGAGCGTGGCACACTGAAGCTTTCTTT
.,.,TRBJ1-4,TRBV4-1,CASSQVVNGGLATNEKLFF,TGCGCCAGCAGCCAAGTCGTCAACGGCGGACTTGCAACTAATGAAAAACTGTTTTTT
.,.,TRBJ2-7,TRBV6-5,CASSYSRYGASYEQYF,TGTGCCAGCAGTTACTCGAGGTATGGCGCCTCCTACGAGCAGTACTTC
few,.,TRBJ2-6,TRBV9,CASSESAGSGANVLTF,TGTGCCAGCAGCGAATCAGCGGGCTCTGGGGCCAACGTCCTGACTTTC
few,TRBD2,TRBJ2-1,TRBV27,CASSSLSSGGAHEQFF,TGTGCCAGCAGTTCCCTTTCTAGCGGGGGGGCTCATGAGCAGTTCTTC
.,TRBD1,TRBJ1-1,TRBV19,CASNSLPGQGGTEAFF,TGTGCCAGTAACTCACTACCGGGACAGGGTGGAACTGAAGCTTTCTTT
.,.,TRBJ1-1,TRBV3-1/TRBV3-2,CASSQRDTEAFF,TGTGCCAGCAGCCAACGGGACACTGAAGCTTTCTTT
.,TRBD1,TRBJ1-1,TRBV20-1,CSGTGNTEAFF,TGCAGCGGGACAGGGAACACTGAAGCTTTCTTT
.,TRBD2,TRBJ2-7,TRBV11-2,CASSLALAGASRYEQYF,TGTGCCAGCAGCTTAGCACTAGCGGGAGCGAGTAGGTACGAGCAGTACTTC
.,.,TRBJ1-2,TRBV5-1,CASSLGLSSYTF,TGCGCCAGCAGCTTGGGCCTCAGTAGCTACACCTTC
.,.,TRBJ1-3,TRBV6-1,CASSEIPYPGNTIYF,TGTGCCAGCAGTGAAATTCCCTATCCTGGAAACACCATATATTTT
.,.,TRBJ1-6,TRBV5-6,CASSSDGGSYNSPLHF,TGTGCCAGCAGCTCGGACGGGGGCTCCTATAATTCACCCCTCCACTTT
.,TRBD1,TRBJ1-2,TRBV2,CASRMTGGIYGYTF,TGTGCCAGCAGGATGACAGGGGGAATCTATGGCTACACCTTC
.,TRBD2,TRBJ2-7,TRBV3-1/TRBV3-2,CASSEIGSAGNMKAYEQYF,TGTGCCAGCAGCGAAATAGGGTCAGCGGGAAACATGAAGGCCTACGAGCAGTACTTC
.,.,TRBJ1-5,TRBV30,CAWRNGRGYSNQPQHF,TGTGCCTGGAGGAATGGCAGAGGCTATAGCAATCAGCCCCAGCATTTT
.,TRBD1,TRBJ1-5,TRBV12-5,CASAPGQGAHQPQHF,TGTGCTAGTGCCCCGGGACAGGGGGCCCATCAGCCCCAGCATTTT